Presented here are 2 T cell receptor beta chains from one specimen sequenced in a study of blood T cells in healthy people across ages. A sample-barcoded 5' primer and a J-beta primer mix were used in a second PCR of roughly 7 to 12 cycles. TCRdb reanalysed the 5' RACE reads using MiXCR and keeps one entry per CDR3 protein. The sample holds over 1,300,000 distinct CDR3 sequences; approximately 59% are singletons and the top ten take more than 6%. Sample: blood. These receptors were collected from a man aged 18-30 years in good health.

The chain links TRBV6-2 or TRBV6-3 to TRBJ1-1; D gene uncertain. Trimming cost V 6 bases and J 0 bases, with 17 bases left between them. The CDR3 has 16 residues. Germline V gene sequence: CDR1 MNHEY, CDR2 SVGEGT. This chain's CDR3 is CASRSMARQMNTEAFF. DNA for the CDR3: TGTGCCAGCAGATCGATGGCGAGGCAGATGAACACTGAAGCTTTCTTT.

This clonotype was seen more than once but under ten times. One end of the junction is discordant with germline, which a read error may explain. The chain recombines TRBV29-1 with TRBJ2-7; weak D call: TRBD1 (6 bases). The CDR3 totals 13 residues. The germline CDR1 and CDR2 sequences are SQVTM and ANQGSEA. In nucleotides, the CDR3 is TGTAGCGTCCTGCCCGGGACACGGGGTTTGGAGTACTTC. Protein sequence: CSVLPGTRGLEYF.